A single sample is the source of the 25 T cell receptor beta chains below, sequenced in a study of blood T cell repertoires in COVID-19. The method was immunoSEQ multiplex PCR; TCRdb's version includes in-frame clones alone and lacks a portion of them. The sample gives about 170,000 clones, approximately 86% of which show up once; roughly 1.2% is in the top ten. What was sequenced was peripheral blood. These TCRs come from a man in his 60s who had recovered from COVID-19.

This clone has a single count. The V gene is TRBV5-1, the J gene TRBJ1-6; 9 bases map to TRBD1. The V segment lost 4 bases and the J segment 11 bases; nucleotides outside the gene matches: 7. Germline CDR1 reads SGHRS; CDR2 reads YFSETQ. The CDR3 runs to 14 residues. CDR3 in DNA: TGCGCCAGCAGCCAGGGACAGGGTAGGACACCCCTCCACTTT. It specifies CASSQGQGRTPLHF.

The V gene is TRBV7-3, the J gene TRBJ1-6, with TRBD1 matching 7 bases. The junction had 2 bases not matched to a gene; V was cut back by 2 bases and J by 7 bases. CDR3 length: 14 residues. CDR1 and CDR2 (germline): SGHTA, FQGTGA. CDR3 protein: CASSLGTVNSPLHF. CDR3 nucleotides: TGTGCCAGCAGCTTAGGGACAGTGAATTCACCCCTCCACTTT.

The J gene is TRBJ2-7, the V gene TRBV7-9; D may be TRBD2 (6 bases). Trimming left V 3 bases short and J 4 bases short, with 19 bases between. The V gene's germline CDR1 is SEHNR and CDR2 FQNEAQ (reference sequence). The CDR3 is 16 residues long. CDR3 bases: TGTGCCAGCAGCTTTTCCGGTCCCGGGACTGAATACGAGCAGTACTTC. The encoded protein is CASSFSGPGTEYEQYF.

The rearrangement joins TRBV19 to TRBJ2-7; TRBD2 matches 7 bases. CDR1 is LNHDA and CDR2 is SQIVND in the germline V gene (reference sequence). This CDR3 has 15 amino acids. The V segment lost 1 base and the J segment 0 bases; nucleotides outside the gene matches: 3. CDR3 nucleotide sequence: TGTGCCAGTAGTATAGGGGGGGGTCGCTCCTACGAGCAGTACTTC. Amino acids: CASSIGGGRSYEQYF.

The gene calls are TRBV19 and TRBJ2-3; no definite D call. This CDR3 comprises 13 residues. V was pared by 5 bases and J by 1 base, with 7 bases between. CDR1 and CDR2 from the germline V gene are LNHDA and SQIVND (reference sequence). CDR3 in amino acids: CASSPLGTDTQYF. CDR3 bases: TGTGCCAGTAGTCCCCTTGGCACAGATACGCAGTATTTT.

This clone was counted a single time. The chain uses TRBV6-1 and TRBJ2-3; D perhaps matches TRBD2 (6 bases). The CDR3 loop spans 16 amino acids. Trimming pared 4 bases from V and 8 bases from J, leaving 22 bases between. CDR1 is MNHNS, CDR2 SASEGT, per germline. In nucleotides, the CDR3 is TGTGCCAGCAGTGGCGGGACTCTGGGGTTTGAGCGTACGCAGTATTTT. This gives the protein CASSGGTLGFERTQYF.

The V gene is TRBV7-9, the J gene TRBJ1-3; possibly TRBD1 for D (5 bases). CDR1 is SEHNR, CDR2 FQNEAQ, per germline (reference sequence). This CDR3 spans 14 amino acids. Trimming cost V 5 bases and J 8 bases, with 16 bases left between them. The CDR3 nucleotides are TGTGCCAGCAGCCTTTCGGGGGTCTGGGACACCATATATTTT. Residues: CASSLSGVWDTIYF. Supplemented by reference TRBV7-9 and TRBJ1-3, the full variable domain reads DTGVSQNPRHKITKRGQNVTFRCDPISEHNRLYWYRQTLGQGPEFLTYFQNEAQLEKSRLLSDRFSAERPKGSFSTLEIQRTEQGDSAMYLCASSLSGVWDTIYFGEGSWLTVV.

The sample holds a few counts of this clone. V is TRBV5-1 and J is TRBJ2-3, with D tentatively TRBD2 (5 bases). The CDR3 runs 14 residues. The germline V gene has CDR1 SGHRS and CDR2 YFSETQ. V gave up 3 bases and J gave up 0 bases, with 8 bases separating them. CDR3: CASSSAGSTDTQYF. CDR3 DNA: TGCGCCAGCAGCTCGGCGGGCAGCACAGATACGCAGTATTTT. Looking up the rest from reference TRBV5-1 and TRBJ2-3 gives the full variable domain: KAGVTQTPRYLIKTRGQQVTLSCSPISGHRSVSWYQQTPGQGLQFLFEYFSETQRNKGNFPGRFSGRQFSNSRSEMNVSTLELGDSALYLCASSSAGSTDTQYFGPGTRLTVL.

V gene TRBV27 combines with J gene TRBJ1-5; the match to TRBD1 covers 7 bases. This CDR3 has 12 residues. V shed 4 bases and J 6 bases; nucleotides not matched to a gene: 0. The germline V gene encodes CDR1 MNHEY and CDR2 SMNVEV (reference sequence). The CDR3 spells CASSSGGQPQHF. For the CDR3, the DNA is TGTGCCAGCAGTTCAGGGGGTCAGCCCCAGCATTTT.

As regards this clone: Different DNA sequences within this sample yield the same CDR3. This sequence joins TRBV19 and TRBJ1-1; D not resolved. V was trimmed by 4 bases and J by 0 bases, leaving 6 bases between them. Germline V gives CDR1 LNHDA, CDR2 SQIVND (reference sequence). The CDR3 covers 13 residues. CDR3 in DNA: TGTGCCAGTAGTAGTCAGGTGAACACTGAAGCTTTCTTT. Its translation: CASSSQVNTEAFF.

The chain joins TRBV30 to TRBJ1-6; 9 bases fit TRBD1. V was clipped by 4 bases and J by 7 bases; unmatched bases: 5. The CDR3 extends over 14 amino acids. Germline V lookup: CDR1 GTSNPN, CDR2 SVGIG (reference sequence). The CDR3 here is CAWTTGQGNSPLHF. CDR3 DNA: TGTGCCTGGACCACGGGACAGGGAAATTCACCCCTCCACTTT.

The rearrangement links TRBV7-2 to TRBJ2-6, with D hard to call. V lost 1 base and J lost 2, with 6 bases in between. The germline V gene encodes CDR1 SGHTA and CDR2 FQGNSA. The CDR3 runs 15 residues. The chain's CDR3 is CASSLGSAGANVLTF. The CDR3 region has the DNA TGTGCCAGCAGCTTAGGGTCGGCTGGGGCCAACGTCCTGACTTTC.

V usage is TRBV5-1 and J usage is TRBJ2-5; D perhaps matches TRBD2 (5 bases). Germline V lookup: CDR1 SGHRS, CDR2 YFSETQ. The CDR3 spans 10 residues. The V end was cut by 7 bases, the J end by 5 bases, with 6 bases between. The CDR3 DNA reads TGCGCCAGCCCGGGGGAGACCCAGTACTTC. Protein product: CASPGETQYF.

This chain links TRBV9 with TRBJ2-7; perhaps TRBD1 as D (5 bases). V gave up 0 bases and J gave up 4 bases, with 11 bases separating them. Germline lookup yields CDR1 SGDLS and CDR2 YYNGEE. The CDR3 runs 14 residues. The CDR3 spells CASSVAGNFYEQYF. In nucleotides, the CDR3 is TGTGCCAGCAGCGTAGCAGGGAACTTTTACGAGCAGTACTTC.

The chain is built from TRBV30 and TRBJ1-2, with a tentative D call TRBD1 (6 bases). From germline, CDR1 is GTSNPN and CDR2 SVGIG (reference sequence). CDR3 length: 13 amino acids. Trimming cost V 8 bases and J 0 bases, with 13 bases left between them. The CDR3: CAGGRTANYGYTF. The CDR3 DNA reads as TGTGCCGGGGGCAGGACAGCTAACTATGGCTACACCTTC.

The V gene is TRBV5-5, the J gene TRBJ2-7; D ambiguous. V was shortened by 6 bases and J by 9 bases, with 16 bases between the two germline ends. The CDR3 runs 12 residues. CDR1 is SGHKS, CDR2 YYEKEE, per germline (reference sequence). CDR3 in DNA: TGTGCCAGCATCCAGGAACCGTCCGCGCAGTACTTC. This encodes CASIQEPSAQYF.

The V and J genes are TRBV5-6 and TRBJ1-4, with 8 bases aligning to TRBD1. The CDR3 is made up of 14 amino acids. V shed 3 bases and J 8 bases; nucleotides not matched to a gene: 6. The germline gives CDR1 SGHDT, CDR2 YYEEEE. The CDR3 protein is CASSSTGVNEKLFF. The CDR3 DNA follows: TGTGCCAGCAGCTCGACAGGGGTCAACGAAAAACTGTTTTTT.

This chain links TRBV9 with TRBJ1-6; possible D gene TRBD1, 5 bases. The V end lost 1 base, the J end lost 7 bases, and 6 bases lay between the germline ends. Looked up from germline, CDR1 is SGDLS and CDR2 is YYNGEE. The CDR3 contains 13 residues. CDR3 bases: TGTGCCAGCAGCGTACAGGGAAATTCACCCCTCCACTTT. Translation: CASSVQGNSPLHF.

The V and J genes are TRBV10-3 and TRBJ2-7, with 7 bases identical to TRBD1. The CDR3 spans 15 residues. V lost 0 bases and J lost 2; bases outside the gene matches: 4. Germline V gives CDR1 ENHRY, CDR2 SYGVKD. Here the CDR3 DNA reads TGTGCCATCAGTGAGTCGACCGGGACAGCCTACGAGCAGTACTTC. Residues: CAISESTGTAYEQYF.

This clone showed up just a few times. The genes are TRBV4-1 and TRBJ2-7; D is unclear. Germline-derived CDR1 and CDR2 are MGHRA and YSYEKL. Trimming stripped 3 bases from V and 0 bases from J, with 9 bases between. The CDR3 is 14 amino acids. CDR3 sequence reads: CASSQATVSYEQYF. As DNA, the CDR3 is TGCGCCAGCAGCCAGGCTACAGTCTCCTACGAGCAGTACTTC.

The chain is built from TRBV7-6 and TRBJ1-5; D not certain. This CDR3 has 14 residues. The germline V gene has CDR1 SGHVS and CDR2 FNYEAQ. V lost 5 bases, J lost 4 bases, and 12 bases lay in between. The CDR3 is CASSPEGRNQPQHF. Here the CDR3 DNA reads TGTGCCAGCAGCCCAGAGGGTCGTAATCAGCCCCAGCATTTT.

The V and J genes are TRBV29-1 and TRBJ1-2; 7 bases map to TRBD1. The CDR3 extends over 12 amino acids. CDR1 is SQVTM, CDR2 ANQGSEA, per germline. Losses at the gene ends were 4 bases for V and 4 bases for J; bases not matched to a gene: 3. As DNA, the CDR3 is TGCAGCGTTGGTCAGGGGGGCTATGGCTACACCTTC. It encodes CSVGQGGYGYTF. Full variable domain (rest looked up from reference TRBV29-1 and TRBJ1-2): SAVISQKPSRDICQRGTSLTIQCQVDSQVTMMFWYRQQPGQSLTLIATANQGSEATYESGFVIDKFPISRPNLTFSTLTVSNMSPEDSSIYLCSVGQGGYGYTFGSGTRLTVV.

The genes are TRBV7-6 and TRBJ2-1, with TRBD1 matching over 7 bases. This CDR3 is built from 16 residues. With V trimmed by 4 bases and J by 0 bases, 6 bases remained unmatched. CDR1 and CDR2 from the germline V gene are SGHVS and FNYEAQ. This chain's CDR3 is CASSSNHRGSYNEQFF. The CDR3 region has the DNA TGTGCCAGCAGCTCTAACCACAGGGGCTCCTACAATGAGCAGTTCTTC.

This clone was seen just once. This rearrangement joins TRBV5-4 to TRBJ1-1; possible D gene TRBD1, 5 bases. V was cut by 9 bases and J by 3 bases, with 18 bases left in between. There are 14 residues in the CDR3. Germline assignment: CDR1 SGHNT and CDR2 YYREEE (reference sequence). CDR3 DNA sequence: TGTGCCACCCCAACCAGGGAGGCGGACACTGAAGCTTTCTTT. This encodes CATPTREADTEAFF. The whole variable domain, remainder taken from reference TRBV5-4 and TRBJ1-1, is ETGVTQSPTHLIKTRGQQVTLRCSSQSGHNTVSWYQQALGQGPQFIFQYYREEENGRGNFPPRFSGLQFPNYSSELNVNALELDDSALYLCATPTREADTEAFFGQGTRLTVV.

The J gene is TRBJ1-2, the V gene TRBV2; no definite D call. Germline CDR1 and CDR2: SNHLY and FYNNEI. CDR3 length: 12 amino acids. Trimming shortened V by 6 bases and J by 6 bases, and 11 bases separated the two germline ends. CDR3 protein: CASRSLSDGYTF. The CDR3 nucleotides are TGTGCCAGCAGGTCTCTTTCTGATGGCTACACCTTC.